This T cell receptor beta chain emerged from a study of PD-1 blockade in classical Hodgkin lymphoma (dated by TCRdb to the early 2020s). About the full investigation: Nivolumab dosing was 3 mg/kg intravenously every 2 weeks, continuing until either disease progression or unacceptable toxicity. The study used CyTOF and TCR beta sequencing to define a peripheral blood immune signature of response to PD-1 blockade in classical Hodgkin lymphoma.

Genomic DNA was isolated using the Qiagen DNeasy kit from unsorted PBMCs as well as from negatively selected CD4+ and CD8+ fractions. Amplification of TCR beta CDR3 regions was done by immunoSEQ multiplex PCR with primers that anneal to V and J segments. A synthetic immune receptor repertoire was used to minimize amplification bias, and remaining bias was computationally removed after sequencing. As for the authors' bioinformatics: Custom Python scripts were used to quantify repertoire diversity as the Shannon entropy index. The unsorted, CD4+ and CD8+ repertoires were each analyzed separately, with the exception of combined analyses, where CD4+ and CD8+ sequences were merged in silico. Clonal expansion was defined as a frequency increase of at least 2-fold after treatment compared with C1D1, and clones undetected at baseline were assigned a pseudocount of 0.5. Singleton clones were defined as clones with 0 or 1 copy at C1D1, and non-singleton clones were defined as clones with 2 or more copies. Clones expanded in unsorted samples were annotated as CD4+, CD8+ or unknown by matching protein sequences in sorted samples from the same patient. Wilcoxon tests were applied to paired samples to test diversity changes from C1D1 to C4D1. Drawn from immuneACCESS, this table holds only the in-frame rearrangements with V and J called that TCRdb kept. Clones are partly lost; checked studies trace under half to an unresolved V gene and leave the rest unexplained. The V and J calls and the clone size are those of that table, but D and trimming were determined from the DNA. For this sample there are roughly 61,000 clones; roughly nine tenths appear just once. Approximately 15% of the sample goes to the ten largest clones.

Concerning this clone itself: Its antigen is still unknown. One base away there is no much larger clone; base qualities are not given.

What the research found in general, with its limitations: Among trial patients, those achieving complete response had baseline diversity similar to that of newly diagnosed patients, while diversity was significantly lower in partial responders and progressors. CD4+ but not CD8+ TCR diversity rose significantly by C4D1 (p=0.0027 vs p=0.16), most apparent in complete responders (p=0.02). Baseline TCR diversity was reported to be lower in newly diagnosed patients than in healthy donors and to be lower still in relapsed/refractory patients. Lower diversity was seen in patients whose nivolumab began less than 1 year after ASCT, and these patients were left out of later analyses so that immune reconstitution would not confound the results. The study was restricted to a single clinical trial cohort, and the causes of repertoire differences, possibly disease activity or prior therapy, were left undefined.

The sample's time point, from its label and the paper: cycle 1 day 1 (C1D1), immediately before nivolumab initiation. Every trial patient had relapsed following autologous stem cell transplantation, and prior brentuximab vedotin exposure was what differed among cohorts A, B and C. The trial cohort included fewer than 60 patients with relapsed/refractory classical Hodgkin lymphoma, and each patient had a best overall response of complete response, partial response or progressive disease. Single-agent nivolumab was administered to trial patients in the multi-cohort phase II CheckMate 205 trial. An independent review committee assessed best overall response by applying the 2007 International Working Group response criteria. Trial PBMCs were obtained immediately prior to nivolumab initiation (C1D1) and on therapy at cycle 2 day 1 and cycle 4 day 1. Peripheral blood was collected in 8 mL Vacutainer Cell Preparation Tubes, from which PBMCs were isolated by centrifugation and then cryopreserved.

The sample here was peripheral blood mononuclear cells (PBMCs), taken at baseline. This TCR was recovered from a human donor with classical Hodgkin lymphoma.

The DNA sequence is TGTGCCAGCAGCGCGCCCACCGGGACCATCAATGAGCAGTTCTTC. This gives the protein CASSAPTGTINEQFF. The chain is encoded by TRBV9 joined to TRBJ2-1; the D element might be TRBD1 or TRBD2, as each aligns at 5 bases. The trim is 3 bases for V and 6 bases for J, with a gap of 16 bases between the germline ends. The CDR3 numbers 15 residues from cysteine through phenylalanine. The read is trimmed to its CDR3 DNA, 45 bases read in frame from base 1. As encoded in the germline V gene, CDR1 is SGDLS while CDR2 is YYNGEE.